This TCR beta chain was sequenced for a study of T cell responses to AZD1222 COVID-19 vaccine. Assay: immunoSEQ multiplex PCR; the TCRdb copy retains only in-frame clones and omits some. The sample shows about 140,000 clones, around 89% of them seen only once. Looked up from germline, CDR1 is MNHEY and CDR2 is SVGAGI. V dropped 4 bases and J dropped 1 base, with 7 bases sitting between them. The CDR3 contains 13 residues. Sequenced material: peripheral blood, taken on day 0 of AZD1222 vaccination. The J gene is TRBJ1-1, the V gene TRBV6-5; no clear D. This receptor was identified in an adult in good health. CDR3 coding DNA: TGTGCCAGCAGTTTCAAGGAGAACACTGAAGCTTTCTTT. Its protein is CASSFKENTEAFF.